A single sample gave rise to the 31 T cell receptor beta chains below, sequenced in a study of cytomegalovirus exposure and HLA in healthy donors. PCR primers comprised 60 Vbeta and 13 Jbeta primers. Method: immunoSEQ multiplex PCR; TCRdb's copy keeps in-frame clones and lacks some. Among about 41,000 clones listed, 81% were seen once. Source material: PBMCs. The receptor set was obtained from a man aged 45-65 years in good health and CMV-seronegative.

V usage is TRBV4-3 and J usage is TRBJ2-1, with a weak D call TRBD2 (5 bases). Trimming took off 0 bases at V and 5 bases at J, with 8 bases between the two ends. The length of the CDR3 is 14 residues. The V gene's germline CDR1 is LGHNA and CDR2 YSLEER. DNA of the CDR3: TGCGCCAGCAGCCAAGAAGGAGGCGACAATGAGCAGTTCTTC. It is translated as CASSQEGGDNEQFF.

The chain couples TRBV5-1 to TRBJ2-2, with D unresolved. The CDR3 loop spans 16 amino acids. Trimming removed 1 base from V and 4 bases from J, with 14 bases in between. Germline V gives CDR1 SGHRS, CDR2 YFSETQ. The CDR3 coding sequence is TGCGCCAGCAGCTTGTCACCCCCCACCAGCACCGGGGAGCTGTTTTTT. It translates to CASSLSPPTSTGELFF.

The V gene is TRBV7-9, the J gene TRBJ1-5; 9 bases map to TRBD1. From germline, CDR1 is SEHNR and CDR2 FQNEAQ (reference sequence). The CDR3 has 12 amino acids. Trimming cost V 8 bases and J 7 bases; bases outside gene matches: 3. The CDR3 here is CASGQGIQPQHF. CDR3 sequence (DNA): TGTGCCAGCGGACAGGGGATCCAGCCCCAGCATTTT.

This chain uses TRBV29-1 with TRBJ1-1, with no clear D. CDR1 SQVTM and CDR2 ANQGSEA come from the germline V gene. V was trimmed by 4 bases and J by 5 bases, leaving 14 bases between them. This CDR3 has 13 amino acids. CDR3: CSVGGGIRTEAFF. As DNA, the CDR3 is TGCAGCGTTGGTGGAGGGATCCGGACTGAAGCTTTCTTT. Full variable domain (missing parts from reference TRBV29-1 and TRBJ1-1): SAVISQKPSRDICQRGTSLTIQCQVDSQVTMMFWYRQQPGQSLTLIATANQGSEATYESGFVIDKFPISRPNLTFSTLTVSNMSPEDSSIYLCSVGGGIRTEAFFGQGTRLTVV.

The genes are TRBV7-6 and TRBJ2-1; 9 bases fit TRBD2. Per germline, CDR1 SGHVS and CDR2 FNYEAQ. The CDR3 length is 17 residues. V lost 0 bases to trimming and J lost 2 bases; unmatched junction nucleotides: 5. CDR3 sequence (DNA): TGTGCCAGCAGCTTAGCGGGCGGGAGGGAGACCTACAATGAGCAGTTCTTC. It yields the protein CASSLAGGRETYNEQFF.

The chain is built from TRBV28 and TRBJ1-2; D might be TRBD1 (6 bases). CDR1 is MDHEN and CDR2 is SYDVKM in the germline V gene. The V gene lost 5 bases and the J gene lost 4 bases, with 17 bases spanning the gap. This CDR3 contains 15 residues. The DNA for the CDR3 is TGTGCCAGCAGTCCCCCAGGGGCAGGGGCCTATGGCTACACCTTC. Encoded protein: CASSPPGAGAYGYTF.

The chain couples TRBV5-1 to TRBJ2-1; TRBD2 matches at 8 bases. Per germline, CDR1 SGHRS and CDR2 YFSETQ. The CDR3 sequence is 16 residues long. After removal of 0 bases from V and 4 bases from J, the junction contained 6 bases not matched to a gene. The CDR3 sequence: CASSLGGSGDYNEQFF. As DNA, the CDR3 is TGCGCCAGCAGCTTGGGGGGTAGCGGGGATTACAATGAGCAGTTCTTC.

The chain links TRBV6-5 to TRBJ2-7; 7 bases map to TRBD2. The V gene's germline CDR1 is MNHEY and CDR2 SVGAGI. Trimming at V came to 5 bases and at J to 3 bases, leaving 10 bases not matched to a gene. The CDR3 runs 15 residues. CDR3 bases: TGTGCCAGCAGTCCACGTCCTAGCGGAAACTACGAGCAGTACTTC. Amino acid sequence: CASSPRPSGNYEQYF.

The gene calls are TRBV27 and TRBJ1-6, with TRBD1 matching over 7 bases. The germline V gene encodes CDR1 MNHEY and CDR2 SMNVEV (reference sequence). This CDR3 contains 14 residues. The J segment lost 8 bases and the V segment lost 6 bases, leaving 7 bases of the junction unmatched. CDR3 sequence: CASRPQGLDSPLHF. In DNA form, the CDR3 reads TGTGCCAGCAGGCCACAGGGGCTGGATTCACCCCTCCACTTT.

V gene TRBV10-3 combines with J gene TRBJ2-5; D is possibly TRBD1 (6 bases). The CDR3 length is 14 residues. V was pared by 0 bases and J by 2 bases, with 7 bases between. The germline CDR1 and CDR2 sequences are ENHRY and SYGVKD. CDR3 loop: CAISESGTQETQYF. In DNA, the CDR3 is TGTGCCATCAGTGAGTCAGGGACACAAGAGACCCAGTACTTC.

Only one count was recorded for this clone. The J gene is TRBJ1-1, the V gene TRBV5-1, with TRBD1 matching over 8 bases. Germline trimming cut 1 base from V and 4 bases from J; bases unmatched to any gene: 6. Germline lookup yields CDR1 SGHRS and CDR2 YFSETQ. The CDR3 totals 15 residues. In nucleotides, the CDR3 is TGCGCCAGCAGCTTGCCTGACAGGGGATTCACTGAAGCTTTCTTT. Its protein is CASSLPDRGFTEAFF.

The chain has TRBV18 and TRBJ1-2; the D gene is possibly TRBD1 (6 bases). Trimming took 6 bases from V and 4 from J, leaving 18 bases between them. Germline-derived CDR1 and CDR2 are KGHSH and LQKENI. CDR3 size: 15 residues. The CDR3 coding sequence is TGTGCCAGCTCCCTGGAGGCGGGGGGGGCCTATGGCTACACCTTC. It codes for CASSLEAGGAYGYTF. Looking up the rest from reference TRBV18 and TRBJ1-2 gives the full variable domain: NAGVMQNPRHLVRRRGQEARLRCSPMKGHSHVYWYRQLPEEGLKFMVYLQKENIIDESGMPKERFSAEFPKEGPSILRIQQVVRGDSAAYFCASSLEAGGAYGYTFGSGTRLTVV.

The chain links TRBV7-2 to TRBJ1-2; possible D gene TRBD1, 5 bases. The germline CDR1 and CDR2 sequences are SGHTA and FQGNSA. This CDR3 is built from 15 residues. The V end was cut by 0 bases, the J end by 0 bases, with 8 bases between. DNA of the CDR3: TGTGCCAGCAGCTTAGCTGCAGGGCCTAACTATGGCTACACCTTC. The encoded protein is CASSLAAGPNYGYTF.

This clone was detected a few times. The chain recombines TRBV10-3 with TRBJ1-5; 10 nucleotides match TRBD1. V lost 10 bases, J lost 2 bases, and 8 bases stayed unmatched. Looked up from germline, CDR1 is ENHRY and CDR2 is SYGVKD. The CDR3 length is 15 residues. The CDR3 DNA is TGTGCCACTACAATGGGGACAGGGGGCAATCAGCCCCAGCATTTT. Its translation: CATTMGTGGNQPQHF.

V gene TRBV7-2 combines with J gene TRBJ2-2, with D possibly TRBD1 on 6 matching bases. CDR3 size: 17 residues. The V gene's germline CDR1 is SGHTA and CDR2 FQGNSA. The V end was cut by 2 bases, the J end by 7 bases, with 20 bases between. The CDR3: CASSLSPPTGFHGELFF. DNA for the CDR3: TGTGCCAGCAGCTTAAGCCCTCCTACAGGGTTTCACGGGGAGCTGTTTTTT.

The chain employs TRBV19 and TRBJ2-3; tentative D call: TRBD1 (5 bases). CDR1 and CDR2 from the germline V gene are LNHDA and SQIVND (reference sequence). This CDR3 is built from 13 residues. The V and J ends lost 7 bases and 2 bases respectively, with 10 bases between them. The CDR3 DNA reads TGTGCCAGTATGGGCAGGGTCACAGATACGCAGTATTTT. Amino acids: CASMGRVTDTQYF.

This sequence joins TRBV11-2 and TRBJ2-3, with TRBD1 identical over 8 bases. V lost 5 bases to trimming and J lost 1 base; unmatched junction nucleotides: 5. The CDR3 extends over 15 amino acids. CDR1 is SGHAT and CDR2 is FQNNGV in the germline V gene. CDR3 amino acids: CASSQQGVRTDTQYF. CDR3 DNA sequence: TGTGCCAGCAGCCAACAGGGGGTGCGCACAGATACGCAGTATTTT. The variable domain in full, with the rest retrieved from reference TRBV11-2 and TRBJ2-3, is EAGVAQSPRYKIIEKRQSVAFWCNPISGHATLYWYQQILGQGPKLLIQFQNNGVVDDSQLPKDRFSAERLKGVDSTLKIQPAKLEDSAVYLCASSQQGVRTDTQYFGPGTRLTVL.

The table lists this clone with a few counts. The chain is built from TRBV5-6 and TRBJ1-2, with 12 bases lining up with TRBD1. Germline V CDR1 and CDR2: SGHDT, YYEEEE. The CDR3 runs 16 residues. The J segment lost 3 bases and the V segment lost 4 bases, leaving 7 bases of the junction unmatched. CDR3 sequence (DNA): TGTGCCAGCAGCCCCGGGACAGGGGGCTTATACTATGGCTACACCTTC. Translation: CASSPGTGGLYYGYTF.

The genes are TRBV15 and TRBJ2-7, with 9 bases fitting TRBD1. The CDR3 covers 18 residues. CDR1 LNHNV and CDR2 YYDKDF come from the germline V gene (reference sequence). Unmatched junction bases numbered 14, after V lost 3 bases and J lost 2 bases. In DNA form, the CDR3 reads TGTGCCACCAGCAGCCATAGGGGGGGACAGGGAAGGCCCTACGAGCAGTACTTC. As protein: CATSSHRGGQGRPYEQYF.

The chain employs TRBV5-1 and TRBJ2-1; D is uncertain. Germline values: CDR1 SGHRS, CDR2 YFSETQ. This CDR3 is built from 14 residues. Trimming left V 0 bases short and J 2 bases short, with 6 bases between. In DNA form, the CDR3 reads TGCGCCAGCAGCTTGGCCTCTACCTACAATGAGCAGTTCTTC. It specifies CASSLASTYNEQFF.

The chain employs TRBV29-1 and TRBJ2-7; tentative D call: TRBD2 (7 bases). CDR1 SQVTM and CDR2 ANQGSEA come from the germline V gene. This CDR3 region has 14 residues. Trimming left V 1 base short and J 4 bases short, with 14 bases between. Written as DNA, the CDR3 is TGCAGCGTTGAAGCGGGGGGCGAAGGGTACGAGCAGTACTTC. Translation: CSVEAGGEGYEQYF.

V is TRBV6-1 and J is TRBJ2-1, with D possibly matching TRBD2 (5 bases). The CDR3 runs to 15 residues. V lost 3 bases to trimming and J lost 8 bases, with 17 bases between them. The germline V gene encodes CDR1 MNHNS and CDR2 SASEGT. CDR3 DNA sequence: TGTGCCAGCAGTGACCGGGTCGGAGGTAGTGATGAGCAGTTCTTC. It is translated as CASSDRVGGSDEQFF.

The chain couples TRBV5-1 to TRBJ2-6; 9 bases are a match to TRBD1. This CDR3 contains 17 residues. The ends lost 4 bases at V and 0 bases at J; junction bases unmatched: 5. In germline, CDR1 is SGHRS, CDR2 YFSETQ. The DNA for the CDR3 is TGCGCCAGCAGCGGGACAGGGTTTTCCTCTGGGGCCAACGTCCTGACTTTC. Translation: CASSGTGFSSGANVLTF.

As for this clone: At one end, the junction sequence differs from germline, possibly due to a read error. This chain links TRBV7-9 with TRBJ2-7; the match to TRBD1 covers 7 bases. This CDR3 comprises 13 residues. Germline V CDR1 and CDR2: SEHNR, FQNEAQ (reference sequence). This chain's CDR3 is CSSSSGQTYEQYF. CDR3 DNA sequence: TGTTCCAGCAGCTCGGGACAGACCTACGAGCAGTACTTC.

The V call is TRBV6-6, the J call TRBJ1-5; D unresolved. Germline CDR1 MNHNY, CDR2 SVGAGI (reference sequence). V gave up 5 bases and J gave up 5 bases, with 7 bases separating them. The CDR3 length is 12 residues. The CDR3 coding sequence is TGTGCCAGCAGTCACCTAGATCAGCCCCAGCATTTT. Protein: CASSHLDQPQHF.

The chain has TRBV4-3 and TRBJ2-1, with 10 bases identical to TRBD1. V shed 1 base and J 6 bases; nucleotides not matched to a gene: 3. The germline V gene has CDR1 LGHNA and CDR2 YSLEER. The CDR3 has 15 amino acids. CDR3 DNA sequence: TGCGCCAGCAGCCAAGCAAGGACAGGGGGCAATGAGCAGTTCTTC. Protein product: CASSQARTGGNEQFF.

The chain recombines TRBV6-5 with TRBJ2-7; TRBD2 agrees at 10 bases. V trimming: 6 bases; J trimming: 3 bases; junction bases outside the gene matches: 8. The V gene's germline CDR1 is MNHEY and CDR2 SVGAGI. CDR3 length: 15 amino acids. The DNA for the CDR3 is TGTGCCAGCAGCCAGTCCGGGACTAGCGTCTACGAGCAGTACTTC. Its translation: CASSQSGTSVYEQYF.

The J gene is TRBJ2-1, the V gene TRBV6-1; D is possibly TRBD1 (5 bases). CDR3 length: 15 amino acids. The germline gives CDR1 MNHNS, CDR2 SASEGT. Trimming pared 6 bases from V and 1 base from J, leaving 13 bases between. The CDR3 DNA follows: TGTGCCAGCAGCGCACAGGTTAATTCCTACAATGAGCAGTTCTTC. The encoded protein is CASSAQVNSYNEQFF.

The chain couples TRBV21-1 to TRBJ2-6; the D call TRBD1 from the table was never checked on the DNA. TRBV21-1 is shown as a pseudogene. This CDR3 spans 21 amino acids. The CDR3 DNA reads as TGTGCCAGCAGCAAAGGTCGGTATGAGCCAGGGGTTAGTTATGGGGCCAACGTCCTGACTTTC. It specifies CASSKGRYEPGVSYGANVLTF.

V and J are TRBV28 and TRBJ1-2; D call uncertain. V was shortened by 4 bases and J by 8 bases, with 5 bases between the two germline ends. Germline V gene lookup returns CDR1 MDHEN and CDR2 SYDVKM. The CDR3 length is 10 residues. CDR3 protein: CASSSPGYTF. The DNA of the CDR3 is TGTGCCAGCAGTTCCCCGGGCTACACCTTC.

This clone turned up a few times. The chain has TRBV5-4 and TRBJ2-1, with 8 bases that match TRBD2. The CDR3 runs to 15 residues. Germline V gene sequence: CDR1 SGHNT, CDR2 YYREEE (reference sequence). The V and J ends lost 3 bases and 10 bases, in that order; junction bases with no gene match: 12. CDR3 DNA: TGTGCCAGCAGCTATACCGGGACTAGTATAGAGGAGCAGTTCTTC. This sequence encodes CASSYTGTSIEEQFF.